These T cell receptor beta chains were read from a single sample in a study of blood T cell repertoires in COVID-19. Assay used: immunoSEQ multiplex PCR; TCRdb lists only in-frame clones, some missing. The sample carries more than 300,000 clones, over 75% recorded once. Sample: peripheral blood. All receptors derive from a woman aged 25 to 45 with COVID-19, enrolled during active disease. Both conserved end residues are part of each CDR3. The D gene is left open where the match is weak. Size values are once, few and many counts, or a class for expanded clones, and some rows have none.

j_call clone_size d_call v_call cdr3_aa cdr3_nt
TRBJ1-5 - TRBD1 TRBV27 CASSFPPGTGGRVEEGNQPQHF TGTGCCAGCAGTTTTCCCCCTGGGACAGGGGGAAGAGTTGAAGAAGGCAATCAGCCCCAGCATTTT
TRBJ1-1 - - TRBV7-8 CASSLAGATRTEAFF TGTGCCAGCAGCTTAGCGGGGGCCACGAGGACTGAAGCTTTCTTT
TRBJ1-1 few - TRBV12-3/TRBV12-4 CATSRGTEAFF TGTGCCACCTCCAGGGGTACTGAAGCTTTCTTT
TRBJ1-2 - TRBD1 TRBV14 CASSPAPGQGTYGYTF TGTGCCAGCAGCCCTGCTCCGGGACAGGGGACCTATGGCTACACCTTC
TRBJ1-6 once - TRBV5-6 CASSRTPKGPLHF TGTGCCAGCAGCCGGACCCCTAAGGGGCCCCTCCACTTT
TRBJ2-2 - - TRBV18 CASADRAGTGELFF TGTGCCAGTGCTGACAGGGCGGGGACCGGGGAGCTGTTTTTT
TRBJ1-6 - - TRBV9 CASSARVLPADSPLHF TGTGCCAGCAGCGCCAGGGTGCTGCCGGCGGATTCACCCCTCCACTTT
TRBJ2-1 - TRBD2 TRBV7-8 CASSLGTSLVSGEQFF TGTGCCAGCAGCTTAGGGACTAGCTTAGTCAGCGGTGAGCAGTTCTTC
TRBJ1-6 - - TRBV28 CASRLQGRGSPLHF TGTGCCAGCAGACTTCAGGGAAGGGGGTCACCCCTCCACTTT
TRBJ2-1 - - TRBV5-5 CASGPKGQGRAGGFNEQFF TGTGCCAGCGGGCCGAAGGGACAGGGTCGAGCGGGAGGCTTCAATGAGCAGTTCTTC
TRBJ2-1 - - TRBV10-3 CAILRDRPSGSYNEQFF TGTGCCATCCTCCGGGACAGGCCTAGCGGCTCCTACAATGAGCAGTTCTTC
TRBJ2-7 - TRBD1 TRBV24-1 CATSDPGRTGYEQYF TGTGCCACCAGTGACCCGGGGCGGACAGGCTACGAGCAGTACTTC
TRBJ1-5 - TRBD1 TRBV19 CASRQGPISNQPQHF TGTGCCAGCAGACAGGGCCCAATTAGCAATCAGCCCCAGCATTTT
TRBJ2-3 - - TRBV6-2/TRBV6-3 CASSYWDTSLVTDTQYF TGTGCCAGCAGTTACTGGGACACTTCCCTGGTGACAGATACGCAGTATTTT
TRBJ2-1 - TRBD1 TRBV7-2 CASSSPRQGSYNEQFF TGTGCCAGCAGCTCACCCCGACAGGGATCCTACAATGAGCAGTTCTTC
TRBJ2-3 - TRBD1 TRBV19 CASKTGANTDTQYF TGTGCCAGTAAGACAGGGGCTAACACAGATACGCAGTATTTT
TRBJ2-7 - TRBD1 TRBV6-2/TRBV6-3 CASSSPTGRDEQYF TGTGCCAGCAGTTCCCCGACAGGGCGGGACGAGCAGTACTTC
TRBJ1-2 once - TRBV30 CAWSVTGLTSYTF TGTGCCTGGAGTGTTACGGGACTTACGAGCTACACCTTC
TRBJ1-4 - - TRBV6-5 CATSRRNEKLFF TGTGCCACCTCTAGGAGAAATGAAAAACTGTTTTTT
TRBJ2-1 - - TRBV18 CASSPGTLGDEQFF TGTGCCAGCTCACCGGGGACTTTAGGGGATGAGCAGTTCTTC
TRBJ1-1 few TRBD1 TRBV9 CASSQGAVGMNTEAFF TGTGCCAGCAGCCAGGGGGCTGTTGGGATGAACACTGAAGCTTTCTTT
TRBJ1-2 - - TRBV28 CASSLRGEHGYTF TGTGCCAGCAGTTTACGGGGGGAGCATGGCTACACCTTC
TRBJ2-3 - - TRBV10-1 CASSRGASTDTQYF TGCGCCAGCAGTCGGGGAGCGAGCACAGATACGCAGTATTTT
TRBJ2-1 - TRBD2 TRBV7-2 CASTLQRDWSEQFF TGTGCCAGCACCCTACAGCGGGATTGGAGTGAGCAGTTCTTC
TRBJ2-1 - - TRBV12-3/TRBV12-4 CASTPGVHEQFF TGTGCCTCGACTCCAGGGGTCCATGAGCAGTTCTTC
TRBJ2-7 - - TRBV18 CASSPPTRSYEQYF TGTGCCAGCTCACCACCGACAAGGTCCTACGAGCAGTACTTC
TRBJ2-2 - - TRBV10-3 CAISPTGRTGELFF TGTGCCATCAGCCCGACAGGGAGGACCGGGGAGCTGTTTTTT
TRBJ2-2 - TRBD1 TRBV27 CASSFRQGAGELFF TGTGCCAGCAGTTTTAGACAGGGGGCTGGGGAGCTGTTTTTT
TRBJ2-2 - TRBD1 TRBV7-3 CASSLIDRGNTGELFF TGTGCCAGCAGCTTAATCGACAGGGGTAACACCGGGGAGCTGTTTTTT
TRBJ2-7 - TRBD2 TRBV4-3 CASSQDVGGDEQYF TGCGCCAGCAGCCAAGATGTGGGAGGGGACGAGCAGTACTTC
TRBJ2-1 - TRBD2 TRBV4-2 CASSISGDNEQFF TGTGCCAGCAGCATTAGCGGGGACAATGAGCAGTTCTTC
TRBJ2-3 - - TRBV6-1 CASSEGTLTDTQYF TGTGCCAGCAGTGAAGGGACACTAACAGATACGCAGTATTTT
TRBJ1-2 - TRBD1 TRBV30 CACRTGNYGYTF TGTGCCTGCCGGACAGGGAACTATGGCTACACCTTC
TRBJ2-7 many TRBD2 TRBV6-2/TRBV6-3 CASSEPPGTSEYEQYF TGTGCCAGCAGTGAGCCCCCCGGGACTAGCGAGTACGAGCAGTACTTC
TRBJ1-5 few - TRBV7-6 CASSLDRAGNQPQHF TGTGCCAGCAGCTTAGACCGAGCTGGCAATCAGCCCCAGCATTTT
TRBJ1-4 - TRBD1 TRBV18 CASSPSGGAGEKLFF TGTGCCAGCTCACCTTCAGGGGGCGCGGGTGAAAAACTGTTTTTT
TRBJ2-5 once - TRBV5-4 CASSLKGAGGETQYF TGTGCCAGCAGCTTGAAGGGGGCCGGGGGAGAGACCCAGTACTTC
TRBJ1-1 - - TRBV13 CASSLGQMNTEAFF TGTGCCAGCAGCTTAGGCCAAATGAACACTGAAGCTTTCTTT
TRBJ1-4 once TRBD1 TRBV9 CASSVSDRGNEKLFF TGTGCCAGCAGCGTCTCCGACAGGGGGAATGAAAAACTGTTTTTT
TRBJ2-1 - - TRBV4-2 CASSQGAASGGPEQFF TGTGCCAGCAGCCAGGGGGCTGCTAGCGGAGGCCCGGAGCAGTTCTTC
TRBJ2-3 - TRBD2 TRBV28 CASSYSGSTDTQYF TGTGCCAGCAGTTATAGCGGGAGCACAGATACGCAGTATTTT
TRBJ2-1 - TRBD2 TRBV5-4 CASSLDLAAYNEQFF TGTGCCAGCAGCTTGGACCTAGCGGCCTACAATGAGCAGTTCTTC
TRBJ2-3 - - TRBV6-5 CASSSGDGTDTQYF TGTGCCAGCAGTTCAGGGGACGGCACAGATACGCAGTATTTT
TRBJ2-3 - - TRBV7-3 CASSPNPSDYTQYF TGTGCCAGCAGCCCTAATCCCTCCGATTATACGCAGTATTTT
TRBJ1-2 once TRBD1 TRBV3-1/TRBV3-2 CASRPTGGDYGYTF TGTGCCAGCAGACCGACAGGGGGCGACTATGGCTACACCTTC
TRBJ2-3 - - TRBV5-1 CASSLIGGEGDTQYF TGCGCCAGCAGCTTAATAGGGGGAGAGGGAGATACGCAGTATTTT
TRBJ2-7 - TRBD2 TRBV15 CATSRDLGLAEILPYEQYF TGTGCCACCAGCAGAGATCTGGGACTAGCGGAGATCCTTCCCTACGAGCAGTACTTC
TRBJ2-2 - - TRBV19 CASSSTGTAGELFF TGTGCCAGTAGTTCAACAGGGACGGCCGGGGAGCTGTTTTTT
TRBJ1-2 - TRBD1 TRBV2 CASSEGRWTGDYGYTF TGTGCCAGCAGTGAAGGGCGCTGGACAGGGGACTATGGCTACACCTTC
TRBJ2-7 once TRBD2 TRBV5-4 CASSSSGSSIEQYF TGTGCCAGCAGCTCTAGCGGGAGTTCGATCGAGCAGTACTTC
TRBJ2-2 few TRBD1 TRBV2 CASSEAGQGAGELFF TGTGCCAGCAGTGAAGCGGGACAGGGGGCCGGGGAGCTGTTTTTT
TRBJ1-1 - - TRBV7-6 CASSTHLGNTEAFF TGTGCCAGCAGCACTCACCTTGGGAACACTGAAGCTTTCTTT
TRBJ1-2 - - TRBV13 CASSLRGGVDGYTF TGTGCCAGCAGCTTACGGGGTGGAGTGGACGGCTACACCTTC
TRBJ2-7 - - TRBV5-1 CASSLVAGFEQYF TGCGCCAGCAGCTTGGTTGCGGGGTTCGAGCAGTACTTC
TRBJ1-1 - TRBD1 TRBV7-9 CASSLTGVAGNTEAFF TGTGCCAGCAGCTTAACAGGGGTGGCGGGGAACACTGAAGCTTTCTTT
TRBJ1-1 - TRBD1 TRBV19 CASNPQGVNTEAFF TGTGCCAGTAATCCACAGGGGGTAAACACTGAAGCTTTCTTT
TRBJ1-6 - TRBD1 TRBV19 CASSPYGQAGNSPLHF TGTGCCAGTAGTCCATACGGACAGGCTGGAAATTCACCCCTCCACTTT
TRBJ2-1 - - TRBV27 CASSLSLDSNEQFF TGTGCCAGCAGTTTATCGTTGGACTCCAATGAGCAGTTCTTC